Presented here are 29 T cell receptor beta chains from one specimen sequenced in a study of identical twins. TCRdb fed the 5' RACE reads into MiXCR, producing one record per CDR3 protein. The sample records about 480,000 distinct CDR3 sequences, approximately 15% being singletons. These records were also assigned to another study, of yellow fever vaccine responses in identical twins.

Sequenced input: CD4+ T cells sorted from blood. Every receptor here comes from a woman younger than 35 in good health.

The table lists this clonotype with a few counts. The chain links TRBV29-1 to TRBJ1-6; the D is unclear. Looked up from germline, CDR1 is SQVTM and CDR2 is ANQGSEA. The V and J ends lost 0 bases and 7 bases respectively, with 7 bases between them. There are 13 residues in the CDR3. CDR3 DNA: TGCAGCGTTGAAGAACAACCCAATTCACCCCTCCACTTT. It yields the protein CSVEEQPNSPLHF.

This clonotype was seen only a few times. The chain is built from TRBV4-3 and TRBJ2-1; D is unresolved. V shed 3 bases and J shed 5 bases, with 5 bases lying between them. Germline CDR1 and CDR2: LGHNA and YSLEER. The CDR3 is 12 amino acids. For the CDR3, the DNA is TGCGCCAGCAGCCATAGGAACAATGAGCAGTTCTTC. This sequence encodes CASSHRNNEQFF.

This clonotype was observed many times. In DNA form, the CDR3 reads TGTGCCAGCAGTTTATCTTATAGCAATCAGCCCCAGCATTTT. As protein: CASSLSYSNQPQHF. The chain links TRBV27 to TRBJ1-5; D remains unclear. Per the germline V gene, CDR1 is MNHEY and CDR2 is SMNVEV (reference sequence). Trimming shortened V by 0 bases and J by 0 bases, and 3 bases separated the two germline ends. The CDR3 totals 14 residues.

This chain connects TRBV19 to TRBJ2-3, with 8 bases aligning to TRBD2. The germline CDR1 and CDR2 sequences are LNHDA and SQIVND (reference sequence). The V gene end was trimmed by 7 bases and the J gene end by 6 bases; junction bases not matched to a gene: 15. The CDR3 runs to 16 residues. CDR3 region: CASNVERGPLMDTQYF. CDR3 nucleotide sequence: TGTGCCAGTAACGTCGAGCGGGGGCCTCTTATGGATACGCAGTATTTT.

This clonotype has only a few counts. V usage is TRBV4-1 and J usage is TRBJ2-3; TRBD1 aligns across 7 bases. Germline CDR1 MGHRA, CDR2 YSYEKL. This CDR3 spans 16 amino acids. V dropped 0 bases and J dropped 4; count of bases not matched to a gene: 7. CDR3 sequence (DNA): TGCGCCAGCAGCCAAGATAGTAAGACAGGGTCAGATACGCAGTATTTT. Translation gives CASSQDSKTGSDTQYF.

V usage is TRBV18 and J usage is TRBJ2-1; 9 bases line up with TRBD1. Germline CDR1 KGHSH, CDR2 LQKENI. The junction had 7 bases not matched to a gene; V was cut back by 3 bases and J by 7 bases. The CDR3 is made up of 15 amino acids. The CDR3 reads CASSPGTGRQNEQFF. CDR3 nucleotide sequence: TGTGCCAGCTCACCGGGGACAGGGCGCCAGAATGAGCAGTTCTTC.

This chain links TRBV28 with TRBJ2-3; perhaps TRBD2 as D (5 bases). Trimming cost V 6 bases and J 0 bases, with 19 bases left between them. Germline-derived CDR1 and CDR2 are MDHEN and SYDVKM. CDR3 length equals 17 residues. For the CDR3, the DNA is TGTGCCAGCAGGGACTCCAAGGTTCCGATCAGCACAGATACGCAGTATTTT. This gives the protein CASRDSKVPISTDTQYF.

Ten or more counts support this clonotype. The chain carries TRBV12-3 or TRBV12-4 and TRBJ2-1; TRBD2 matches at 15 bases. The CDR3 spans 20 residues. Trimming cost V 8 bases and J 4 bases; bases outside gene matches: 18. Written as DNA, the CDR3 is TGTGCCAGCTTCCCCCCTGGACTAGCGGGAGGGCCCTTGACTTACAATGAGCAGTTCTTC. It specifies CASFPPGLAGGPLTYNEQFF.

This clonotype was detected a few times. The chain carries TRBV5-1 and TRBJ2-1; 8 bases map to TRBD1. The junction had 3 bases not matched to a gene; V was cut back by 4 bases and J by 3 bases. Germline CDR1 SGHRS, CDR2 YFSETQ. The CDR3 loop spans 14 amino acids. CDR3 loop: CASSETGGYNEQFF. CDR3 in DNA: TGCGCCAGCAGCGAAACAGGGGGCTACAATGAGCAGTTCTTC.

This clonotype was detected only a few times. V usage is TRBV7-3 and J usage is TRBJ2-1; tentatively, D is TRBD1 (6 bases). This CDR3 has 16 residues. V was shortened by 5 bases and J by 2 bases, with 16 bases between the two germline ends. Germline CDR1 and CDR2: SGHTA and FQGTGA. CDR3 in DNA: TGTGCCAGCAGCCAGATAGACAGGCGACCCTACAATGAGCAGTTCTTC. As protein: CASSQIDRRPYNEQFF.

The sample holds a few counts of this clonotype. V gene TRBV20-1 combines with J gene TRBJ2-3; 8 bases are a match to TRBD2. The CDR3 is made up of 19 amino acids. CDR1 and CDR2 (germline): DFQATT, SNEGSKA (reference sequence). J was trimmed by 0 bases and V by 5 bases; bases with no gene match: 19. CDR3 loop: CSAPPPLELAAYSTDTQYF. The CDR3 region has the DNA TGCAGTGCTCCGCCCCCTCTAGAACTAGCGGCCTATAGCACAGATACGCAGTATTTT.

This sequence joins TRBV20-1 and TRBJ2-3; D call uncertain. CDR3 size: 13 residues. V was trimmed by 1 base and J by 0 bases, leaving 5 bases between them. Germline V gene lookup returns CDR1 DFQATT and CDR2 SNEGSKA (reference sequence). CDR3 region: CSARGVSTDTQYF. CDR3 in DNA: TGCAGTGCTAGAGGGGTTAGCACAGATACGCAGTATTTT.

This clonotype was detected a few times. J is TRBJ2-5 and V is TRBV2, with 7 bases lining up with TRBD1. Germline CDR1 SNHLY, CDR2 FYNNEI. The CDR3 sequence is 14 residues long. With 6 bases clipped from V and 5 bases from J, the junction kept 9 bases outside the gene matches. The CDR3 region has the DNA TGTGCCAGCAGGGACGACAGGGTAGGGGAGACCCAGTACTTC. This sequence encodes CASRDDRVGETQYF.

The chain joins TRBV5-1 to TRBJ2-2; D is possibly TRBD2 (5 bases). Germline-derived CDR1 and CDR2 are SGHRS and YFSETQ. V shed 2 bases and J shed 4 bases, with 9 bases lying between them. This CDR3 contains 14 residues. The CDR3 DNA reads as TGCGCCAGCAGCTTACTAGATTCCACCGGGGAGCTGTTTTTT. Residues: CASSLLDSTGELFF.

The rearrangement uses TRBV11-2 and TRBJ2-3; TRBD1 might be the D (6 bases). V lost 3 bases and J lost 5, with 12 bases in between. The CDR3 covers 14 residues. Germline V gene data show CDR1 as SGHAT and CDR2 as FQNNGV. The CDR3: CASSLWGPGDTQYF. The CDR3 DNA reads TGTGCCAGCAGCTTGTGGGGGCCCGGAGATACGCAGTATTTT.

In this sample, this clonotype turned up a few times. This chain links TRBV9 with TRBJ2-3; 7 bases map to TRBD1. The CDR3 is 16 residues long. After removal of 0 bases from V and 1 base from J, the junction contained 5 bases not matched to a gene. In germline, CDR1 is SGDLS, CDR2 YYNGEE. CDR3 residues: CASSVVGQGGTDTQYF. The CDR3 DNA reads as TGTGCCAGCAGCGTAGTCGGGCAGGGGGGCACAGATACGCAGTATTTT.

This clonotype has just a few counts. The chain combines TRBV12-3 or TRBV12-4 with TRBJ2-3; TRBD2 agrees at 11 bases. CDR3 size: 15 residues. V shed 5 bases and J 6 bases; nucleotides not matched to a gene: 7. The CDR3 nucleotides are TGTGCCAGCAGTCCCGGGGTAGCGGGGGGGGATACGCAGTATTTT. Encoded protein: CASSPGVAGGDTQYF.

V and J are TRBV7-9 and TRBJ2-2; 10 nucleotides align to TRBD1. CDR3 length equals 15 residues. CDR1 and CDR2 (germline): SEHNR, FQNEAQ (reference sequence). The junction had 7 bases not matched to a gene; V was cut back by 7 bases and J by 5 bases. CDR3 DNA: TGTGCCAGCACAACTTGGGGACAGGGGACCGGGGAGCTGTTTTTT. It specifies CASTTWGQGTGELFF.

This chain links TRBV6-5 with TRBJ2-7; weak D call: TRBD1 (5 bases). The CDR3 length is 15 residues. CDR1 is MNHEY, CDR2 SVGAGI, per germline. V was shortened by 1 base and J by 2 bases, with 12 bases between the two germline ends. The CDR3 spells CASSYFRQPPYEQYF. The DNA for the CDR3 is TGTGCCAGCAGTTACTTCAGACAGCCCCCCTACGAGCAGTACTTC.

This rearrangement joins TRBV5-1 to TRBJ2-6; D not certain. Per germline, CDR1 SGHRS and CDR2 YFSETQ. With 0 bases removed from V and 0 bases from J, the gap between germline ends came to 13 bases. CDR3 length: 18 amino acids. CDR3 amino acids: CASSLVGFRTSGANVLTF. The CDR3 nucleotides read TGCGCCAGCAGCTTGGTTGGGTTTAGGACCTCTGGGGCCAACGTCCTGACTTTC. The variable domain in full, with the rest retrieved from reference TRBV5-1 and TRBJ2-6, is KAGVTQTPRYLIKTRGQQVTLSCSPISGHRSVSWYQQTPGQGLQFLFEYFSETQRNKGNFPGRFSGRQFSNSRSEMNVSTLELGDSALYLCASSLVGFRTSGANVLTFGAGSRLTVL.

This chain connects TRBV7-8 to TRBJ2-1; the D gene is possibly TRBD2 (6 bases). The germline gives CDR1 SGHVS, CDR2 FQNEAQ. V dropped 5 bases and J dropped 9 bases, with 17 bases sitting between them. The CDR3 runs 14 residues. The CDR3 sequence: CASSRPGEVTEQFF. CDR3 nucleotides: TGTGCCAGCAGCCGCCCGGGAGAGGTGACTGAGCAGTTCTTC. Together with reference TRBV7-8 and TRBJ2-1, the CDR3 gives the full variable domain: GAGVSQSPRYKVAKRGQDVALRCDPISGHVSLFWYQQALGQGPEFLTYFQNEAQLDKSGLPSDRFFAERPEGSVSTLKIQRTQQEDSAVYLCASSRPGEVTEQFFGPGTRLTVL.

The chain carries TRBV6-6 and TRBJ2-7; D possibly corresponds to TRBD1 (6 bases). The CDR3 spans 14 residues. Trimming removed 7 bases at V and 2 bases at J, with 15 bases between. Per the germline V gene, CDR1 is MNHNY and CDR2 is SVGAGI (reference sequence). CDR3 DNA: TGTGCCAGCACCGTGGACAGTTGGCCCTACGAGCAGTACTTC. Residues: CASTVDSWPYEQYF.

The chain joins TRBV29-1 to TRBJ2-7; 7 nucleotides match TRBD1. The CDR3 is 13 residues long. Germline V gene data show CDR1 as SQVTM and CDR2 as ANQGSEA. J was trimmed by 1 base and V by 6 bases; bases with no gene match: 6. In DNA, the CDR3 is TGCAGCGTAACGACAGGGAAGTCCTACGAGCAGTACTTC. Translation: CSVTTGKSYEQYF.

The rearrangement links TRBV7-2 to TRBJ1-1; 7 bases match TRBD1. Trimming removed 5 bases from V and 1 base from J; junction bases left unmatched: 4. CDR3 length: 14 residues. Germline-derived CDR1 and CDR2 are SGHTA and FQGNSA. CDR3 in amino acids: CASSRGTANTEAFF. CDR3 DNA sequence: TGTGCCAGCAGCAGAGGGACAGCGAACACTGAAGCTTTCTTT.

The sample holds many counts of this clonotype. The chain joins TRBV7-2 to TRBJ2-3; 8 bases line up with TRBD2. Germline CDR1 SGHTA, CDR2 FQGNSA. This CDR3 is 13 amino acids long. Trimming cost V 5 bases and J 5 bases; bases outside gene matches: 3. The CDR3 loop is CASSRGGGDTQYF. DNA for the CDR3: TGTGCCAGCAGCCGGGGGGGGGGAGATACGCAGTATTTT. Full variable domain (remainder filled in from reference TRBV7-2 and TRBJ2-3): GAGVSQSPSNKVTEKGKDVELRCDPISGHTALYWYRQSLGQGLEFLIYFQGNSAPDKSGLPSDRFSAERTGGSVSTLTIQRTQQEDSAVYLCASSRGGGDTQYFGPGTRLTVL.

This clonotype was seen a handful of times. CDR3 coding DNA: TGTGCCATCAGTAGGGCGGGAGGGTCGTACGAGCAGTACTTC. It encodes CAISRAGGSYEQYF. The J gene is TRBJ2-7, the V gene TRBV10-3, with TRBD2 matching 9 bases. In germline, CDR1 is ENHRY, CDR2 SYGVKD. With V trimmed by 5 bases and J by 4 bases, 6 bases remained unmatched. This CDR3 is 14 amino acids long.

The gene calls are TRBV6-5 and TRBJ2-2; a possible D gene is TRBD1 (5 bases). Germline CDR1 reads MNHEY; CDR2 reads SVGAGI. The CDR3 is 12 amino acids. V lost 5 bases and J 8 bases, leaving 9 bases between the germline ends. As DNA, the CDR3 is TGTGCCAGCAGTGTCCAGGGAGGGGAGCTGTTTTTT. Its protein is CASSVQGGELFF.

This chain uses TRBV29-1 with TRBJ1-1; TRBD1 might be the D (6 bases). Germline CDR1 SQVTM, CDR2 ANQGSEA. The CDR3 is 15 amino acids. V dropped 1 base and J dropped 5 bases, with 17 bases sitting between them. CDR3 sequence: CSVEAVGGIGTEAFF. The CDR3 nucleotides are TGCAGCGTTGAAGCCGTAGGGGGGATCGGGACTGAAGCTTTCTTT.

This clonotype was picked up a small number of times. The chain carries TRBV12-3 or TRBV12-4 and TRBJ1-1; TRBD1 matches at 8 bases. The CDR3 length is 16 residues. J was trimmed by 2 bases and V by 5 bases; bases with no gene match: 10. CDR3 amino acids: CASSPGTGAFNTEAFF. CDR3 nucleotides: TGTGCCAGCAGTCCCGGGACAGGCGCCTTCAACACTGAAGCTTTCTTT.